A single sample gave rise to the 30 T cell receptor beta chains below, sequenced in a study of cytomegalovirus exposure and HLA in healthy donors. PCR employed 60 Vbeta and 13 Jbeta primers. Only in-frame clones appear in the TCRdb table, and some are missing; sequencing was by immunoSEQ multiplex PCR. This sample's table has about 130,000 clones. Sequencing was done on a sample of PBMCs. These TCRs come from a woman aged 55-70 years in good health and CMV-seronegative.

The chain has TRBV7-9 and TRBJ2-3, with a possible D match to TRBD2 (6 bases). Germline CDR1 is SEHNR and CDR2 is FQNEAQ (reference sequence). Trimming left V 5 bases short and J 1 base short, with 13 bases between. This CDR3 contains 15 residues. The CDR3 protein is CASSPSPGGTDTQYF. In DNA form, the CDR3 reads TGTGCCAGCAGCCCCTCGCCGGGGGGCACAGATACGCAGTATTTT.

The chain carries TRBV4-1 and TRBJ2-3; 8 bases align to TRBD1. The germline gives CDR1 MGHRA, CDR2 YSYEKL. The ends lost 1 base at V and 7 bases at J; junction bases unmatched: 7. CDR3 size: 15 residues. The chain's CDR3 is CASSQGTGKSHTQYF. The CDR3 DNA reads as TGCGCCAGCAGCCAAGGGACAGGGAAATCGCATACGCAGTATTTT.

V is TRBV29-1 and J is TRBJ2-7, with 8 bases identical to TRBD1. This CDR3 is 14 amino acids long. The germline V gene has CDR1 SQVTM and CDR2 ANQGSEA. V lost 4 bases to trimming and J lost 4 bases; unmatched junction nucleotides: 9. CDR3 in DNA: TGCAGCGTTGGGAGAGGGACAGGAGGGTACGAGCAGTACTTC. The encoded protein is CSVGRGTGGYEQYF.

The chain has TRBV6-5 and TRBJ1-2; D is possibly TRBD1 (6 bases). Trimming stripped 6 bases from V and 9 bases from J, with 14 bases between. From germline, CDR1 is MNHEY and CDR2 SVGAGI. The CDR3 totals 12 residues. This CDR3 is CASSAGDRSYTF. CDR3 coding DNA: TGTGCCAGCAGCGCAGGGGATAGGAGCTACACCTTC.

DNA for the CDR3: TGTGCCAGCAGCGCATCCGACAGGGGGCTACACTACGAGCAGTACTTC. Protein: CASSASDRGLHYEQYF. The chain has TRBV7-9 and TRBJ2-7, with TRBD1 identical over 10 bases. V was clipped by 5 bases and J by 3 bases; unmatched bases: 10. The CDR3 has 16 residues. The germline CDR1 and CDR2 sequences are SEHNR and FQNEAQ (reference sequence).

CDR3 residues: CASSGGLLGGTDTQYF. CDR3 sequence (DNA): TGCGCCAGCAGCGGAGGACTCCTAGGTGGCACAGATACGCAGTATTTT. The V call is TRBV5-1, the J call TRBJ2-3; a weak D match, TRBD2 (5 bases). This CDR3 contains 16 residues. Germline CDR1 SGHRS, CDR2 YFSETQ. The germline V and J ends were trimmed by 4 bases and 1 base, with 16 bases remaining between them. Full variable domain (remainder filled in from reference TRBV5-1 and TRBJ2-3): KAGVTQTPRYLIKTRGQQVTLSCSPISGHRSVSWYQQTPGQGLQFLFEYFSETQRNKGNFPGRFSGRQFSNSRSEMNVSTLELGDSALYLCASSGGLLGGTDTQYFGPGTRLTVL.

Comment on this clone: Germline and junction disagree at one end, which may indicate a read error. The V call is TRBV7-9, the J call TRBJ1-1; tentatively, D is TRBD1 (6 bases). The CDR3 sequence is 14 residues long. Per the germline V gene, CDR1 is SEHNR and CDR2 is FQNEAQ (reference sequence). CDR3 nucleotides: TGTGCCAGCACCTTACAGGGTATAGGCACTGAAGCTTTCTTT. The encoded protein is CASTLQGIGTEAFF.

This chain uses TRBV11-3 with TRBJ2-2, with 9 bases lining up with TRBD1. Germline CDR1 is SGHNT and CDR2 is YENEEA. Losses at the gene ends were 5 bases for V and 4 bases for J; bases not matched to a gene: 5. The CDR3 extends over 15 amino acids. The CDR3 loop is CASSLGQGPTGELFF. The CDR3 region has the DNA TGTGCCAGCAGCCTGGGACAGGGCCCCACCGGGGAGCTGTTTTTT.

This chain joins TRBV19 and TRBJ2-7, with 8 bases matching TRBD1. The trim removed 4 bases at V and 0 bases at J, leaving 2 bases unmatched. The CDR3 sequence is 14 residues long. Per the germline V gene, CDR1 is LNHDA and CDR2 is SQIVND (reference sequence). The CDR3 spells CASSRGQASYEQYF. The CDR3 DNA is TGTGCCAGTAGTAGGGGACAGGCCTCCTACGAGCAGTACTTC.

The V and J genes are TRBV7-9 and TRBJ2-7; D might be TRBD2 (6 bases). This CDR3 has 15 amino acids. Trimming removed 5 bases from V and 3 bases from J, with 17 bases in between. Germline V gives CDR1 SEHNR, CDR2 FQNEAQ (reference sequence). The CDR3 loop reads CASSPGREFGYEQYF. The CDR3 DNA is TGTGCCAGCAGCCCTGGGCGGGAATTCGGCTACGAGCAGTACTTC.

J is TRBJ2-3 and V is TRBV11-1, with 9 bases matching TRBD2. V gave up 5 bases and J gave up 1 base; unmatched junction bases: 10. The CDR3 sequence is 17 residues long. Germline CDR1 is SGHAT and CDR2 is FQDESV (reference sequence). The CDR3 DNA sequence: TGTGCCAGCAGCCGCGGTTTGAGCGGGGGGCGCACAGATACGCAGTATTTT. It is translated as CASSRGLSGGRTDTQYF.

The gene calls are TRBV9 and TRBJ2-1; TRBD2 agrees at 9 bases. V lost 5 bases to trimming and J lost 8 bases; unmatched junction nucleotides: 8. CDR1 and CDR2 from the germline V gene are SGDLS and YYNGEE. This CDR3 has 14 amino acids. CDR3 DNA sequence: TGTGCCAGCAGTCAGGGGCTAGCGGGGCATGAGCAGTTCTTC. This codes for CASSQGLAGHEQFF.

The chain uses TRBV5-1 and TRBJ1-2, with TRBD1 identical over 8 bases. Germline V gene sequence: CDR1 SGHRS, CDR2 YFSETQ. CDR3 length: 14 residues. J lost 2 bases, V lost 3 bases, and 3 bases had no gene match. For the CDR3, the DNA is TGCGCCAGCAGCTCGGACAGGGCCAACTATGGCTACACCTTC. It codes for CASSSDRANYGYTF.

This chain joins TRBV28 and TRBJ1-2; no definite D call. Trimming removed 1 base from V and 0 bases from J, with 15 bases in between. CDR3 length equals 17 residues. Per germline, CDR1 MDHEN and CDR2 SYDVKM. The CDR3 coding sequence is TGTGCCAGCAGTTTATTTTCAGGAATGCTTACTAACTATGGCTACACCTTC. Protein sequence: CASSLFSGMLTNYGYTF.

DNA of the CDR3: TGTGCCAGCTCACCGGGACAGGCGACATCCTACGAGCAGTACTTC. It specifies CASSPGQATSYEQYF. V gene TRBV18 combines with J gene TRBJ2-7, with 8 positions matching TRBD1. Trimming took 3 bases from V and 1 from J; bases not matched to a gene: 5. Germline V lookup: CDR1 KGHSH, CDR2 LQKENI. The CDR3 spans 15 residues.

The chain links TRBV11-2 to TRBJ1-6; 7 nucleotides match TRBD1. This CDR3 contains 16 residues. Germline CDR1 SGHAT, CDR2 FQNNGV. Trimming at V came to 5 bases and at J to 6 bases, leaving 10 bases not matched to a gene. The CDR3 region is CASSTLRRGANSPLHF. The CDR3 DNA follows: TGTGCCAGCAGCACCCTCCGCAGGGGGGCTAATTCACCCCTCCACTTT.

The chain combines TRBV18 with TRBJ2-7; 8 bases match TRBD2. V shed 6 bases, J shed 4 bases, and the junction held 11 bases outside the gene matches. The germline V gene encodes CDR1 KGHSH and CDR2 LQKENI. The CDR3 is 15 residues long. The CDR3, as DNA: TGTGCCAGCTCCCTCAGCGGGGGCACGGGGTACGAGCAGTACTTC. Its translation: CASSLSGGTGYEQYF.

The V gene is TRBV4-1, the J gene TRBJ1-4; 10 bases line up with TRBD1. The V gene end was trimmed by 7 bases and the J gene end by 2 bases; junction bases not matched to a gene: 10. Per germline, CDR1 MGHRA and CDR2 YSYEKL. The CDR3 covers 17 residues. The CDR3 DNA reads TGCGCCAGCACCGGGACAGGGGAATTGGTTACTAATGAAAAACTGTTTTTT. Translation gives CASTGTGELVTNEKLFF.

The CDR3 DNA is TGTGCCAGCAGCTTAGGGGCCCGGGGCACTGAAGCTTTCTTT. This encodes CASSLGARGTEAFF. This chain connects TRBV7-8 to TRBJ1-1; no firm D call. Per the germline V gene, CDR1 is SGHVS and CDR2 is FQNEAQ. This CDR3 has 14 amino acids. V lost 1 base, J lost 4 bases, and 10 bases lay in between.

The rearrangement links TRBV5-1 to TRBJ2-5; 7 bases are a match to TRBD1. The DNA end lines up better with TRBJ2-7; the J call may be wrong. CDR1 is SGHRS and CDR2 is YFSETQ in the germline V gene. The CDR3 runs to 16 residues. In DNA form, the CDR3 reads TGCGCCAGCAGTGTACCGACAGGGAAGGAGGCGGACGAGCAGTACTTC. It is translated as CASSVPTGKEADEQYF.

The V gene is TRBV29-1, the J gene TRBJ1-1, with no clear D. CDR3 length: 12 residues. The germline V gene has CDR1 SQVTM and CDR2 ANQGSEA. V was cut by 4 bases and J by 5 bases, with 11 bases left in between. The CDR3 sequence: CSVVNWETEAFF. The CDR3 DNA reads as TGCAGCGTTGTCAACTGGGAGACTGAAGCTTTCTTT.

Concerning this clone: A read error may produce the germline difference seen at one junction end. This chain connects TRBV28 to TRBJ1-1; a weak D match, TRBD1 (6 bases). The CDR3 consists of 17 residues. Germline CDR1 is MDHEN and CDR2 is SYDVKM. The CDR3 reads CASSTHLLAGVNTEAFF. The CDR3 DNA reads TGTGCCAGCAGTACCCACCTTTTGGCAGGGGTGAATACTGAAGCTTTCTTT.

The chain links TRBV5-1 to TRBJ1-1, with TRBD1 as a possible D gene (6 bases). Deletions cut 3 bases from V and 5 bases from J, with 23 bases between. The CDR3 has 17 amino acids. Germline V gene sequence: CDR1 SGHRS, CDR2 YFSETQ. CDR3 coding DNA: TGCGCCAGCAGCTATAACAGGGAAGTTGGGGGCCGGACTGAAGCTTTCTTT. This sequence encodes CASSYNREVGGRTEAFF.

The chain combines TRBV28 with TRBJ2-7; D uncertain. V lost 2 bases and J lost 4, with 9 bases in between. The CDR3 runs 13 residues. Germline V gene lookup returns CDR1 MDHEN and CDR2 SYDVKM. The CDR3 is CASSLGDKYEQYF. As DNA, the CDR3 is TGTGCCAGCAGTTTAGGAGATAAATACGAGCAGTACTTC.

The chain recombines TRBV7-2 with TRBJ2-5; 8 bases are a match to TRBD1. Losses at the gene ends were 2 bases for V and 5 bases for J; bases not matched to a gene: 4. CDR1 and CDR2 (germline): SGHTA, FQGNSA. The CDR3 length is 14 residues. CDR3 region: CASSLPGGRETQYF. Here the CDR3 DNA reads TGTGCCAGCAGCTTACCAGGGGGCCGGGAGACCCAGTACTTC. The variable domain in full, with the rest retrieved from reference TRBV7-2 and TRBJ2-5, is GAGVSQSPSNKVTEKGKDVELRCDPISGHTALYWYRQSLGQGLEFLIYFQGNSAPDKSGLPSDRFSAERTGGSVSTLTIQRTQQEDSAVYLCASSLPGGRETQYFGPGTRLLVL.

DNA of the CDR3: TGTGCCAGCAGTGAAGACAGGGGGGTCGCGCGGACCCAGTACTTC. Translated, it gives CASSEDRGVARTQYF. This sequence joins TRBV2 and TRBJ2-5; 8 nucleotides match TRBD1. Germline V gene sequence: CDR1 SNHLY, CDR2 FYNNEI. Trimming at V came to 1 base and at J to 7 bases, leaving 8 bases not matched to a gene. The CDR3 sequence is 15 residues long. Looking up the rest from reference TRBV2 and TRBJ2-5 gives the full variable domain: EPEVTQTPSHQVTQMGQEVILRCVPISNHLYFYWYRQILGQKVEFLVSFYNNEISEKSEIFDDQFSVERPDGSNFTLKIRSTKLEDSAMYFCASSEDRGVARTQYFGPGTRLLVL.

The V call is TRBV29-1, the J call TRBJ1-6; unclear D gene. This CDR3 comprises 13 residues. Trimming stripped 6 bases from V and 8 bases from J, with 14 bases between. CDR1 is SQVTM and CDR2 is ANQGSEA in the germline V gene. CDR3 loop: CSVGLSRDSPLHF. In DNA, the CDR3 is TGCAGCGTAGGTCTATCGAGGGATTCACCCCTCCACTTT.

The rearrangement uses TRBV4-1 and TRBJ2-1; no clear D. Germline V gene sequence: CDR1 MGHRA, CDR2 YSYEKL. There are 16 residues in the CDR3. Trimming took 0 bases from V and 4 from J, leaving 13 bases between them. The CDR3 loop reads CASSQEGLELYNEQFF. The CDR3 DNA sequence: TGCGCCAGCAGCCAAGAAGGTCTAGAATTATACAATGAGCAGTTCTTC.

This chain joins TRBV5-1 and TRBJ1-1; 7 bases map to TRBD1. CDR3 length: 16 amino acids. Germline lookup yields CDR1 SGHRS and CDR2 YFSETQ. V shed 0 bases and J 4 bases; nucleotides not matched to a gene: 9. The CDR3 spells CASSLVLGAGGTEAFF. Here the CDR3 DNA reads TGCGCCAGCAGCTTGGTTTTGGGGGCAGGGGGCACTGAAGCTTTCTTT.

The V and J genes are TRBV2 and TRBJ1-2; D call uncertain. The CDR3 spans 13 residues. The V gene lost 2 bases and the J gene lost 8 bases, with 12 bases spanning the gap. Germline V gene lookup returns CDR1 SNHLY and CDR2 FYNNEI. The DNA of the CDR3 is TGTGCCAGCAGTGAACAGGATCGGGGAGGCTACACCTTC. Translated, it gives CASSEQDRGGYTF.